This T cell receptor beta chain came from a study of shared clonotypes between healthy human individuals. Clones were sequenced by immunoSEQ multiplex PCR, and TCRdb holds only the in-frame ones, with some missing. This sample has 2 million to 2.5 million clones; 90% to 95% occur once, and the top ten carry approximately 0.35%. The CDR3 is 15 residues long. J was trimmed by 3 bases and V by 8 bases; bases with no gene match: 8. In germline, CDR1 is MNHNY, CDR2 SVGAGI (reference sequence). The sample was naive CD4+ T cells from PBMCs. Noted subset: CD45RA+ positively selected. The TCR originated in a man between 18 and 29 years old in good health. Some clones in this sample may be carry-over from other donors' samples. The chain combines TRBV6-6 with TRBJ2-7, with 12 nucleotides matching TRBD2. Here the CDR3 DNA reads TGTGCCAGCGGGGAATGGACTAGCGGGGTCTACGAGCAGTACTTC. Its protein is CASGEWTSGVYEQYF.